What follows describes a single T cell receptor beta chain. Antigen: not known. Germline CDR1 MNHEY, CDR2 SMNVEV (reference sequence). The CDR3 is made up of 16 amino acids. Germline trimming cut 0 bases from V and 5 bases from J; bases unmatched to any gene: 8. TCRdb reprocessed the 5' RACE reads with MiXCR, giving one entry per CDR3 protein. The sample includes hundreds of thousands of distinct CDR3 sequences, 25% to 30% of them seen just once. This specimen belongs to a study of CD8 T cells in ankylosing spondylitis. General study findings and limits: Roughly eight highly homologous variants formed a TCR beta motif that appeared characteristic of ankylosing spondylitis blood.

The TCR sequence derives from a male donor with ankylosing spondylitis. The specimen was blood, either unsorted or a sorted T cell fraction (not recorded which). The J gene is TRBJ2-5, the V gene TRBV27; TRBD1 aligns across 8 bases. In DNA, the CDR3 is TGTGCCAGCAGTTTATCGAGAGACAGGGGATCGGAGACCCAGTACTTC. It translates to CASSLSRDRGSETQYF.